Detailed here is one TCR beta chain. This specimen comes from a study of T cell clones after liver transplantation. The CDR3 has 14 amino acids. The V and J ends lost 5 bases and 0 bases respectively, with 12 bases between them. Germline CDR1 is GTSNPN and CDR2 is SVGIG (reference sequence). Sequencing was performed with immunoSEQ multiplex PCR; in TCRdb, only in-frame clones are kept and a portion is missing. The profile shows tens of thousands of clones, about four fifths of them singletons. V gene TRBV30 combines with J gene TRBJ2-3, with a weak D call TRBD2 (6 bases). The material was CD4+ T cells from blood, obtained 12 months after liver transplant. The sequence was obtained from a human patient who received a liver transplant. Some T cells may originate from the graft donor. The CDR3 region has the DNA TGTGCCTGGCGAGGAGGACTAAGCACAGATACGCAGTATTTT. The encoded protein is CAWRGGLSTDTQYF.